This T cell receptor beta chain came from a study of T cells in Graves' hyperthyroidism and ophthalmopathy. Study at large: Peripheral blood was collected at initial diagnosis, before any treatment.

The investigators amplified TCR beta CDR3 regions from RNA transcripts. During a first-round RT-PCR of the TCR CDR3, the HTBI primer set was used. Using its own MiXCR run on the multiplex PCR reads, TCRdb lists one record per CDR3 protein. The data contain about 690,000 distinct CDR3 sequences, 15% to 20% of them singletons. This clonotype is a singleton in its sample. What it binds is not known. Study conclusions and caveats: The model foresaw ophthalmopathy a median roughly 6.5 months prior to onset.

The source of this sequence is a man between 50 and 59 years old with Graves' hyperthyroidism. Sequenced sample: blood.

The CDR3 DNA reads TGTGCCAGCAGCGCGACAGGTGGCGATCAGCCCCAGCATTTT. This codes for CASSATGGDQPQHF. V and J are TRBV9 and TRBJ1-5, with D perhaps TRBD1 (6 bases). CDR1 is SGDLS, CDR2 YYNGEE, per germline. The CDR3 length is 14 residues. V was trimmed by 3 bases and J by 5 bases, leaving 12 bases between them. Full variable domain (missing parts from reference TRBV9 and TRBJ1-5): DSGVTQTPKHLITATGQRVTLRCSPRSGDLSVYWYQQSLDQGLQFLIQYYNGEERAKGNILERFSAQQFPDLHSELNLSSLELGDSALYFCASSATGGDQPQHFGDGTRLSIL.